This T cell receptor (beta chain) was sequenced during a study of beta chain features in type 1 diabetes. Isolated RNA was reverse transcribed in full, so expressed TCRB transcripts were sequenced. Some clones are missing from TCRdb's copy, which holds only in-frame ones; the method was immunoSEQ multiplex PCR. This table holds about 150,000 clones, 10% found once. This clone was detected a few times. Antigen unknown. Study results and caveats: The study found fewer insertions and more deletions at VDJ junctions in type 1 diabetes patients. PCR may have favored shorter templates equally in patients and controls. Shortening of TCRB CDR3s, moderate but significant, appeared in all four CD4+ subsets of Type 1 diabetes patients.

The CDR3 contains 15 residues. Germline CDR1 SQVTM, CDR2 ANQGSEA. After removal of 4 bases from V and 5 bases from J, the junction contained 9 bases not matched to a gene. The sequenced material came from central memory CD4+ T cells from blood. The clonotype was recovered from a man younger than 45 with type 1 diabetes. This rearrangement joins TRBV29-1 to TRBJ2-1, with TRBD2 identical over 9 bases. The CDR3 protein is CSVVRASGIDNEQFF. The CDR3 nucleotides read TGCAGCGTTGTCCGGGCTAGCGGGATAGACAATGAGCAGTTCTTC.